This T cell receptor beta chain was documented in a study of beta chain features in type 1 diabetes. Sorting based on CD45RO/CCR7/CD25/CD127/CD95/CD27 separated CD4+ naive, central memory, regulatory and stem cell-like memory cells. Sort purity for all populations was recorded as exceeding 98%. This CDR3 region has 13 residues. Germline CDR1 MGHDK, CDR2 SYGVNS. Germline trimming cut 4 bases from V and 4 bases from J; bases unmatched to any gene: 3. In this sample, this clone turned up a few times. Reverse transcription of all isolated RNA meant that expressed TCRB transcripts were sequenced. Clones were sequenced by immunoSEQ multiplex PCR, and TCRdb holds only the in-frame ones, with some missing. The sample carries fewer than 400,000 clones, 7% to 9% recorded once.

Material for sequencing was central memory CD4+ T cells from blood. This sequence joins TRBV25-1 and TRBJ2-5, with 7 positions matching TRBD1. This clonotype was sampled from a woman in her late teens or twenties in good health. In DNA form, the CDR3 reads TGTGCCAGCAGTGGAGGGGGCAGAGAGACCCAGTACTTC. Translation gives CASSGGGRETQYF. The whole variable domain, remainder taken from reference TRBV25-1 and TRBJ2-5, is EADIYQTPRYLVIGTGKKITLECSQTMGHDKMYWYQQDPGMELHLIHYSYGVNSTEKGDLSSESTVSRIRTEHFPLTLESARPSHTSQYLCASSGGGRETQYFGPGTRLLVL.